The sequence of this T cell receptor beta chain was determined in a study of CD8 T cells in ankylosing spondylitis. Points on this clonotype: What it binds is unknown.

Study results and caveats: Researchers reportedly found disease-linked clones significantly enriched in matched ankylosing spondylitis synovial fluid. Characteristic of ankylosing spondylitis blood, it appeared, was a TCR beta motif comprising eight highly homologous variants.

V lost 0 bases, J lost 6 bases, and 13 bases lay in between. Germline CDR1 reads SGDLS; CDR2 reads YYNGEE. The CDR3 sequence is 15 residues long. Using quantitative 5'-RACE with molecular barcodes, the authors made TCR beta libraries. MiXCR, run by TCRdb on the 5' RACE reads, gives a single entry per CDR3 protein. The data contain about 230,000 distinct CDR3 sequences, under 8.5% of them singletons. The TCR sequence derives from a female donor with ankylosing spondylitis or in good health (not recorded which). This rearrangement joins TRBV9 to TRBJ1-5, with D perhaps TRBD1 (5 bases). Sequenced material: blood, either unsorted or a sorted T cell fraction (not recorded which). CDR3 DNA: TGTGCCAGCAGCGTAGGAGGAGGGGCAGGTCAGCCCCAGCATTTT. This gives the protein CASSVGGGAGQPQHF. The variable domain in full, completed from reference TRBV9 and TRBJ1-5, reads DSGVTQTPKHLITATGQRVTLRCSPRSGDLSVYWYQQSLDQGLQFLIQYYNGEERAKGNILERFSAQQFPDLHSELNLSSLELGDSALYFCASSVGGGAGQPQHFGDGTRLSIL.